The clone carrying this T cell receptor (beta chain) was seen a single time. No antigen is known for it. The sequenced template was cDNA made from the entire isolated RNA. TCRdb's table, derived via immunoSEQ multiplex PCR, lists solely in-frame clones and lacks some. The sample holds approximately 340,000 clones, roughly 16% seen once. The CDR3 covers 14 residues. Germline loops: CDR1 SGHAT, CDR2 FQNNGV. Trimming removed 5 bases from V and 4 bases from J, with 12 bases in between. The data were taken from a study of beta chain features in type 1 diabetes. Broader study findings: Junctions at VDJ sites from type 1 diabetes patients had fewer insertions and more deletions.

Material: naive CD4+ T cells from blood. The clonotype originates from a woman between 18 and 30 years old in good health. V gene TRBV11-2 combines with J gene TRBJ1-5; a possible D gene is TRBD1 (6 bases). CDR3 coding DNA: TGTGCCAGCAGCCCAGACAGGTGGAATCAGCCCCAGCATTTT. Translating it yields CASSPDRWNQPQHF.